This paragraph covers one T cell receptor (beta chain) sequence. Data came from immunoSEQ multiplex PCR; TCRdb stores just in-frame clones and leaves some out. Here the sample spans some 240,000 clones, about 80% being singletons. This sample was taken from a study of blood T cell repertoires in COVID-19. With 4 bases removed from V and 9 bases from J, the gap between germline ends came to 7 bases. This CDR3 is 10 amino acids long. Germline values: CDR1 SQVTM, CDR2 ANQGSEA. Sequencing was carried out using PBMCs or T cells enriched from blood (not recorded which). This clonotype was sampled from a man between 45 and 60 years old who had recovered from COVID-19. This chain links TRBV29-1 with TRBJ2-1, with D hard to call. The DNA of the CDR3 is TGCAGCGTTGTCCGGAGTGAGCAGTTCTTC. Translation: CSVVRSEQFF.